This TCR beta chain stems from a study of T cells in women clearing cervical HPV infection. Looking at the study overall: Controls gave blood once infection was undetectable; cases at lesion identification. Study-level results: T-cell numbers per sample were unknown and may explain richness differences. Cases carried less TRBV6-7 than controls: approximately 0.1% versus 0.16%.

Generated by immunoSEQ multiplex PCR, the TCRdb table keeps only in-frame clones and is missing some. This sample contains 30,000 to 35,000 clones. Looked up from germline, CDR1 is SGHTA and CDR2 is FQGTGA. Trimming left V 0 bases short and J 7 bases short, with 10 bases between. This CDR3 region has 14 residues. Notes on this clone: Its target is unknown. The CDR3 end falls 3 residues outside the read, so it is completed with the germline J gene.

The TCR was taken from a woman between 18 and 70 years old with a cervical HPV16 infection that either progressed to CIN3+ or cleared (not recorded which). V is TRBV7-3 and J is TRBJ2-1, with D unresolved. What was sequenced was blood buffy coat. This chain's CDR3 is CASSLTSSSNEQFF. The part of the CDR3 DNA that was read is TGTGCCAGCAGCTTAACATCTAGTTCAAATGAG.